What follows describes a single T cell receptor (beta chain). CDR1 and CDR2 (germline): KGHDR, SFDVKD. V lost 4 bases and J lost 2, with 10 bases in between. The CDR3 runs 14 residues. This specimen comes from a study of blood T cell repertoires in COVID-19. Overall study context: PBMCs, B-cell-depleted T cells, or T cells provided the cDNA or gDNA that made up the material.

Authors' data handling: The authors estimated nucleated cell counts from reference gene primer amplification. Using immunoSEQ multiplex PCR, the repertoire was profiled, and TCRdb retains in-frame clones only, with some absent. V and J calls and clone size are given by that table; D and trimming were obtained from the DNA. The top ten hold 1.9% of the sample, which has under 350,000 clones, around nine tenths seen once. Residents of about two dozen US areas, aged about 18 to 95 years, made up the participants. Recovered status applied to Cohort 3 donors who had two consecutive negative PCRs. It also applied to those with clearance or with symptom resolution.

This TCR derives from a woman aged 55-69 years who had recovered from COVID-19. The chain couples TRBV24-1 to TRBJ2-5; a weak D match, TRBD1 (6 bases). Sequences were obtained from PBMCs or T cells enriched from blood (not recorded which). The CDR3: CATSDTTGQETQYF. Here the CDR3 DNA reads TGTGCCACCAGTGACACTACAGGGCAAGAGACCCAGTACTTC.